This TCR beta chain emerged from a study of patients and donors after allogeneic stem cell transplantation. TCRdb ran MiXCR on the RT-PCR reads and lists one entry per CDR3 protein. The data show some 880,000 distinct CDR3 sequences, about a sixth seen once. This clonotype showed up just a few times. Trimming cost V 2 bases and J 5 bases, with 15 bases left between them. Germline CDR1 is MNHNS and CDR2 is SASEGT. CDR3 size: 15 residues. The source of this sequence is a human donor who was either an allogeneic HSCT recipient or a stem cell or donor lymphocyte infusion donor (not recorded which). It is not recorded whose cells these are; they may come from a transplant donor. The sequenced material came from blood, either unsorted or a sorted T cell fraction (not recorded which). V and J are TRBV6-1 and TRBJ2-5; D is ambiguous. The CDR3 sequence is CASSEFGLEWETQYF. Written as DNA, the CDR3 is TGTGCCAGCAGTGAATTCGGGCTAGAGTGGGAGACCCAGTACTTC.